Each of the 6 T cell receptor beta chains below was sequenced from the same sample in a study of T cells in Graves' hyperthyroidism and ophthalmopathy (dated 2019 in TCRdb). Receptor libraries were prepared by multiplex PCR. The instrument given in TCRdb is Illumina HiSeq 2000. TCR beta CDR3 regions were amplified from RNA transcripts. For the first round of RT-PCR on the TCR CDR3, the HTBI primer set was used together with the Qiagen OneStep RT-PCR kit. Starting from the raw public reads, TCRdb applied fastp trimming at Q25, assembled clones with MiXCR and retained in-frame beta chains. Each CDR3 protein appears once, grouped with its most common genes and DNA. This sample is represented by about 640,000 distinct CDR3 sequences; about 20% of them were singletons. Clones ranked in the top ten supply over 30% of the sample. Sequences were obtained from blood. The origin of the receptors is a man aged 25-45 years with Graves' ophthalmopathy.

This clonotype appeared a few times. CDR3 residues: CATSRGGGTNQPQHF. The DNA of the CDR3 is TGTGCCACCAGCAGAGGAGGGGGCACCAATCAGCCCCAGCATTTT. V gene TRBV15 combines with J gene TRBJ1-5; TRBD1 aligns across 7 bases. CDR1 and CDR2 (germline): LNHNV, YYDKDF (reference sequence). The V and J ends lost 1 base and 3 bases, in that order; junction bases with no gene match: 3. The CDR3 is made up of 15 amino acids.

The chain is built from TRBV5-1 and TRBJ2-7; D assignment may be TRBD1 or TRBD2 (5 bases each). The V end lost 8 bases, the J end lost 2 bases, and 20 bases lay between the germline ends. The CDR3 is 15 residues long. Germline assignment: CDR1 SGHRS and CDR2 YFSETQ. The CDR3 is CASPLVSGQTYEQYF. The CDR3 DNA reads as TGCGCCAGTCCCCTGGTGAGCGGACAAACCTACGAGCAGTACTTC. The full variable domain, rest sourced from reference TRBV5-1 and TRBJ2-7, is KAGVTQTPRYLIKTRGQQVTLSCSPISGHRSVSWYQQTPGQGLQFLFEYFSETQRNKGNFPGRFSGRQFSNSRSEMNVSTLELGDSALYLCASPLVSGQTYEQYFGPGTRLTVT.

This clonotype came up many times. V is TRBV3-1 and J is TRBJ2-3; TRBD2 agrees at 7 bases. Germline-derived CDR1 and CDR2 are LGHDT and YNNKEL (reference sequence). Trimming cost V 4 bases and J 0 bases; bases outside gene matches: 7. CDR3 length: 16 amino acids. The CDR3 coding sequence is TGTGCCAGCAGCCGGGGACTAACCTCTAGCACAGATACGCAGTATTTT. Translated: CASSRGLTSSTDTQYF.

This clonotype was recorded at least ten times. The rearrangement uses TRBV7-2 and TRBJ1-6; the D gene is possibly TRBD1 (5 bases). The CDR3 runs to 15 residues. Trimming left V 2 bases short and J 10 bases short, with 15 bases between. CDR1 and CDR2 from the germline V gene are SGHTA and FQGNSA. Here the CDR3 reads CASSLIGAPRSPLHF. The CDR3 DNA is TGTGCCAGCAGCTTAATAGGGGCACCCAGGTCACCCCTCCACTTT. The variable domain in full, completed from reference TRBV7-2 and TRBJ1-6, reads GAGVSQSPSNKVTEKGKDVELRCDPISGHTALYWYRQSLGQGLEFLIYFQGNSAPDKSGLPSDRFSAERTGGSVSTLTIQRTQQEDSAVYLCASSLIGAPRSPLHFGNGTRLTVT.

This chain's CDR3 is CASSSAGGDRGEQFF. The DNA of the CDR3 is TGTGCCAGCAGCTCCGCGGGGGGTGACAGGGGAGAGCAGTTCTTC. The chain couples TRBV7-9 to TRBJ2-1; D possibly uses TRBD1 or TRBD2 (8 bases each). The CDR3 length is 15 residues. The ends were cut back, 4 bases at V and 10 bases at J, with 20 bases in the middle. Per the germline V gene, CDR1 is SEHNR and CDR2 is FQNEAQ (reference sequence).

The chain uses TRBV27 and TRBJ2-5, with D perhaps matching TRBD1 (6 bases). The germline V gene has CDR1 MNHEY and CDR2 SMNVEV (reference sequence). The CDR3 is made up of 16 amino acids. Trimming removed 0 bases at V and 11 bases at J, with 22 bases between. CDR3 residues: CASSLSWGHNKENQYF. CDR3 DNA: TGTGCCAGCAGTTTATCTTGGGGGCACAATAAAGAAAATCAGTACTTC.